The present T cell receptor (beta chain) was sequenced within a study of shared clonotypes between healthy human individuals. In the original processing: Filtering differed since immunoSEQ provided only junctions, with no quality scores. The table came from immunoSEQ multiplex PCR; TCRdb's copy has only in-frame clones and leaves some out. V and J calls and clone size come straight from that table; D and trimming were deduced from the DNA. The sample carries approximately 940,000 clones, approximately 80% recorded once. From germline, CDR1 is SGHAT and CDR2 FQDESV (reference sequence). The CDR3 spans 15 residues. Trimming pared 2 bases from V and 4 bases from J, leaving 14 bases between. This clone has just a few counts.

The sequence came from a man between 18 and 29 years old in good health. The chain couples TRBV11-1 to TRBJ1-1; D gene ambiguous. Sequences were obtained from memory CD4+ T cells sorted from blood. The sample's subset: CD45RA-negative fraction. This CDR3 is CASSLKSGIVTEAFF. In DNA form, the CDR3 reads TGTGCCAGCAGCTTAAAATCGGGCATAGTCACTGAAGCTTTCTTT.